Listed here is a single TCR beta chain. The assay was immunoSEQ multiplex PCR, and TCRdb's table has in-frame clones only and misses some. The data show 40,000 to 45,000 clones, around 90% seen once. V gave up 0 bases and J gave up 7 bases, with 13 bases separating them. CDR3 size: 15 residues. Germline-derived CDR1 and CDR2 are LGHNA and YSLEER. This sample stems from a study of resident and recirculating memory T cells in vitiligo. The receptor's source is a male donor with vitiligo. The chain uses TRBV4-3 and TRBJ1-3; no clear D gene. The sequencing input was blood. The chain's CDR3 is CASSQETGSGNTIYF. CDR3 in DNA: TGCGCCAGCAGCCAAGAAACTGGGTCCGGGAACACCATATATTTT.